The present T cell receptor beta chain was sequenced within a study of T cells in Graves' hyperthyroidism and ophthalmopathy. Germline loops: CDR1 LNHNV, CDR2 YYDKDF (reference sequence). The CDR3 totals 15 residues. Trimming removed 1 base from V and 11 bases from J; junction bases left unmatched: 10. Study results and limitations: From stable hyperthyroidism, ophthalmopathy was separated by a 13 V-J model.

This clonotype was detected ten times or more. Its antigen is unknown. The CDR3 regions of TCR beta were amplified from RNA transcripts. HTBI primers were the set used in a first-round RT-PCR of the TCR CDR3. MiXCR was run by TCRdb on the multiplex PCR reads, yielding one entry per CDR3 protein. The sample has around 620,000 distinct CDR3 sequences, under 60% seen once; the top ten hold over 15%. The TCR originated in an adult woman with Graves' disease, either hyperthyroidism or ophthalmopathy (not recorded which). This chain links TRBV15 with TRBJ1-1; 10 bases map to TRBD1. The sequencing sample was made of peripheral blood or thyroid tissue (not recorded which). CDR3 nucleotide sequence: TGTGCCACCAGCAGAGGACAGGGGGCGAGGATAAGGGCTTTCTTT. Protein product: CATSRGQGARIRAFF.